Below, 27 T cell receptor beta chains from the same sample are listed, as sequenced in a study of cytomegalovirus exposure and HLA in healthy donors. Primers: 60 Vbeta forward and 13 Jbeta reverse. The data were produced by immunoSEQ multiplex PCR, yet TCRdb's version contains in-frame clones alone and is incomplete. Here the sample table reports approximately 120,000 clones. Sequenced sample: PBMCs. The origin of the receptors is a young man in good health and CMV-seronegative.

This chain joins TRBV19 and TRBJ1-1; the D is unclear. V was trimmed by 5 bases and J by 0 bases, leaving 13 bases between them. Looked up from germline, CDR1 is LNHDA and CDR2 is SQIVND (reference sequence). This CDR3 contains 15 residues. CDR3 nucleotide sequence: TGTGCCAGTAGTTTAGGGAGGGCGCTGAACACTGAAGCTTTCTTT. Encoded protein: CASSLGRALNTEAFF.

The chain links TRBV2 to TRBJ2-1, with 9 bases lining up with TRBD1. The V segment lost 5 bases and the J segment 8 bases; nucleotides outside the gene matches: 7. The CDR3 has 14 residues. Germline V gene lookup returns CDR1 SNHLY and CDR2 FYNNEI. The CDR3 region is CASSLGTGWYEQFF. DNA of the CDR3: TGTGCCAGCAGTCTCGGGACAGGGTGGTATGAGCAGTTCTTC.

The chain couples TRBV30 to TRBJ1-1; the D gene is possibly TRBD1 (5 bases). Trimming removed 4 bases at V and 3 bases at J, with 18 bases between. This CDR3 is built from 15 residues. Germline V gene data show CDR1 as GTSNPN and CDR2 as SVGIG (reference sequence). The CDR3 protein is CAWTNSGAWHTEAFF. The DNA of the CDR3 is TGTGCCTGGACCAACAGTGGGGCTTGGCACACTGAAGCTTTCTTT.

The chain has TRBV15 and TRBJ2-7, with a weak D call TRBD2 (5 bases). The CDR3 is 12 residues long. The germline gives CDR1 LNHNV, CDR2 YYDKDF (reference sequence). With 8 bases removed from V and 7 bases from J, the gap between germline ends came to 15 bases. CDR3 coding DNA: TGTGCCACCGGAGTTTTCCCGGGGGAGCAGTACTTC. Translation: CATGVFPGEQYF.

DNA of the CDR3: TGTGCCAGCAGCGGAACGGACAGGGCGGAGGACACTGAAGCTTTCTTT. Translation: CASSGTDRAEDTEAFF. The chain employs TRBV5-6 and TRBJ1-1; 8 bases fit TRBD1. The CDR3 sequence is 16 residues long. V lost 4 bases, J lost 3 bases, and 11 bases stayed unmatched. Germline CDR1 is SGHDT and CDR2 is YYEEEE.

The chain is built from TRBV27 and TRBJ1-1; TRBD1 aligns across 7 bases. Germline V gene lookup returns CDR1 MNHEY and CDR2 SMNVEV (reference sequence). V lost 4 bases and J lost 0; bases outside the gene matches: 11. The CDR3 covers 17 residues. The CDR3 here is CASSWTGRTLLNTEAFF. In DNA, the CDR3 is TGTGCCAGCAGTTGGACAGGCCGAACCCTATTGAACACTGAAGCTTTCTTT.

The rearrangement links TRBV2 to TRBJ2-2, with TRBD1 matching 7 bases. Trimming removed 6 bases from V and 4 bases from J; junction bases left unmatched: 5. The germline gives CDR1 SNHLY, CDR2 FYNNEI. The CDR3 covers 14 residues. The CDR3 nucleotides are TGTGCCAGCAGCAGGGACAGTCGCACCGGGGAGCTGTTTTTT. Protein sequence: CASSRDSRTGELFF.

This chain's CDR3 is CASSGGWKLFF. The CDR3 nucleotides are TGTGCCAGCTCAGGAGGGTGGAAACTGTTTTTT. This rearrangement joins TRBV18 to TRBJ1-4; D is unclear. The CDR3 extends over 11 amino acids. Germline V gene lookup returns CDR1 KGHSH and CDR2 LQKENI. The V end lost 5 bases, the J end lost 11 bases, and 9 bases lay between the germline ends.

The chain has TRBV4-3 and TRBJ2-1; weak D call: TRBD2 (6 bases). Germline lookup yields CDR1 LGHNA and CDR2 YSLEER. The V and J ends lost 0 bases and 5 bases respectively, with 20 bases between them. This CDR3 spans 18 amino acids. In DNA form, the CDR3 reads TGCGCCAGCAGCCAAGATCTCATTTGGGCTAGCGCTGACAATGAGCAGTTCTTC. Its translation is CASSQDLIWASADNEQFF.

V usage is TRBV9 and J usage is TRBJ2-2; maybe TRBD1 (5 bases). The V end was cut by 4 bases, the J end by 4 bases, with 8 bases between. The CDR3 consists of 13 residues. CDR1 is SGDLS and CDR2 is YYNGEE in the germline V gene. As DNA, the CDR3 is TGTGCCAGCAGCACCGACAGCACCGGGGAGCTGTTTTTT. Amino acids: CASSTDSTGELFF.

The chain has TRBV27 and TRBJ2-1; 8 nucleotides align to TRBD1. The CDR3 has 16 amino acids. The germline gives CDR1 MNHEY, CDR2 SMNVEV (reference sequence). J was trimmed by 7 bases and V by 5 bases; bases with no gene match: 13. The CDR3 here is CASSTIRDRKANEQFF. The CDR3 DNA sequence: TGTGCCAGCAGTACTATCCGGGACAGGAAGGCAAATGAGCAGTTCTTC.

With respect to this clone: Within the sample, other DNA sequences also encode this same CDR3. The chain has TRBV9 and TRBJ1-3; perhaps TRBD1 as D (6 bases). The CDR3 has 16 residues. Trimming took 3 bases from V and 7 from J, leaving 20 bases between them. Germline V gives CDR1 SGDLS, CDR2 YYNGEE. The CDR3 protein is CASSERGHRGGNTIYF. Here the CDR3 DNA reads TGTGCCAGCAGCGAAAGGGGACATCGTGGCGGCAACACCATATATTTT.

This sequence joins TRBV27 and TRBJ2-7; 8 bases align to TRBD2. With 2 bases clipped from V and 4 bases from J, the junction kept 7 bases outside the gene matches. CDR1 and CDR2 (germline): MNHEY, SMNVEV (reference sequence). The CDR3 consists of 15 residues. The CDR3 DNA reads TGTGCCAGCAGTTTACGGGAGGGAGGCTTTTACGAGCAGTACTTC. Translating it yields CASSLREGGFYEQYF.

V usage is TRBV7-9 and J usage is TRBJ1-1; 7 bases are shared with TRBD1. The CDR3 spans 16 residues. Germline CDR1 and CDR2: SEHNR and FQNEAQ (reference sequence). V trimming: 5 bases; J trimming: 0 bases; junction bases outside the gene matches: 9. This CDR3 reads CASSRQGKPLNTEAFF. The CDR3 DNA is TGTGCCAGCAGCCGACAGGGTAAACCCCTGAACACTGAAGCTTTCTTT. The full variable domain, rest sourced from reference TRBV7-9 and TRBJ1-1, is DTGVSQNPRHKITKRGQNVTFRCDPISEHNRLYWYRQTLGQGPEFLTYFQNEAQLEKSRLLSDRFSAERPKGSFSTLEIQRTEQGDSAMYLCASSRQGKPLNTEAFFGQGTRLTVV.

CDR3 bases: TGTGCCAGCAGCCCCCCCGGCAGGGGCGAAGAGACCCAGTACTTC. It yields the protein CASSPPGRGEETQYF. V usage is TRBV11-1 and J usage is TRBJ2-5, with a possible D match to TRBD1 (6 bases). V was cut by 5 bases and J by 3 bases, with 16 bases left in between. This CDR3 contains 15 residues. The germline V gene encodes CDR1 SGHAT and CDR2 FQDESV (reference sequence).

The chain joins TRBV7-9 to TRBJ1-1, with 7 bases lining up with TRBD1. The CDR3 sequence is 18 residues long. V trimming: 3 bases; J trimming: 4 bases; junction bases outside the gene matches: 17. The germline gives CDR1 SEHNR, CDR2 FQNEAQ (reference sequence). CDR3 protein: CASSFQPNRGRKGTEAFF. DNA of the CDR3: TGTGCCAGCAGCTTCCAACCTAACAGGGGCCGAAAAGGCACTGAAGCTTTCTTT.

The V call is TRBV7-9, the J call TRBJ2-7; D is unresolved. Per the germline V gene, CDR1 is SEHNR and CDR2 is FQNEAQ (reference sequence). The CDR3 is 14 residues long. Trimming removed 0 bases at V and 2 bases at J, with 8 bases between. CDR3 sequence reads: CASSLAHTTYEQYF. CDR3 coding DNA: TGTGCCAGCAGCTTAGCACACACCACCTACGAGCAGTACTTC.

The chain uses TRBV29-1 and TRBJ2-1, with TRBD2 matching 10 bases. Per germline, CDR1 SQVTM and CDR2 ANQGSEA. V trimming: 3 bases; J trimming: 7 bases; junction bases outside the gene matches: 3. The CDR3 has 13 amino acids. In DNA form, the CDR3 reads TGCAGCGTTGAGGGTAGCGGGAGGAATGAGCAGTTCTTC. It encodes CSVEGSGRNEQFF.

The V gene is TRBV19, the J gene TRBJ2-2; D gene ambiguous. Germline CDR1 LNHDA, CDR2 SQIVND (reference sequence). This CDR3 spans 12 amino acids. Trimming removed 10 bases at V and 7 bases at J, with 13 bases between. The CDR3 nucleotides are TGTGCCACTGGTCCGGAGCTCGGGGAGCTGTTTTTT. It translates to CATGPELGELFF.

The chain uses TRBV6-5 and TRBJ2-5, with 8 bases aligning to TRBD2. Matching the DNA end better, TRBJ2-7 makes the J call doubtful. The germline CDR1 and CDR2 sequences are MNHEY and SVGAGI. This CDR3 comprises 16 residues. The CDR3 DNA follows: TGTGCCAGCAGTTACTCGACGGCGGGGGGAACCCACGAGCAGTACTTC. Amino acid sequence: CASSYSTAGGTHEQYF.

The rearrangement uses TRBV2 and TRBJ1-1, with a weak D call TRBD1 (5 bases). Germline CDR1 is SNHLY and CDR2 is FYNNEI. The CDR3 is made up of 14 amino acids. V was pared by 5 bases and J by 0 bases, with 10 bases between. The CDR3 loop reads CASSTPGLNTEAFF. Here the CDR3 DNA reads TGTGCCAGCAGTACTCCAGGGTTGAACACTGAAGCTTTCTTT.

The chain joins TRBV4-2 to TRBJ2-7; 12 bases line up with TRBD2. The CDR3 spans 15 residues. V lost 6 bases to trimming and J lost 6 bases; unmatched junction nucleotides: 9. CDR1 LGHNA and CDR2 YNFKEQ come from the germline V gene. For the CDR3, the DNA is TGTGCCAGCAGTCGGGGAGGACTAGCGGGACCCGAGCAGTACTTC. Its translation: CASSRGGLAGPEQYF.

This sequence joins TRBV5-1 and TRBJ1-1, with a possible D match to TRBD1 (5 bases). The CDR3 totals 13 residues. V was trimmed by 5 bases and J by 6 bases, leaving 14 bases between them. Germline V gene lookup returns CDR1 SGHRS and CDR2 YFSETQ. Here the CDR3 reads CASSFGGSAEAFF. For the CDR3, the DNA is TGCGCCAGCAGTTTCGGGGGGAGCGCTGAAGCTTTCTTT.

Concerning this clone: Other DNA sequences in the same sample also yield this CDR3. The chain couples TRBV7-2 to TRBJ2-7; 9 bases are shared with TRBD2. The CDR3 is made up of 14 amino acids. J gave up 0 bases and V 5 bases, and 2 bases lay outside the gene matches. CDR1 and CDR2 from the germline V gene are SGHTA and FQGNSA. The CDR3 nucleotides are TGTGCCAGCAGCCTGGGACTAGCCTCCTACGAGCAGTACTTC. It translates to CASSLGLASYEQYF.

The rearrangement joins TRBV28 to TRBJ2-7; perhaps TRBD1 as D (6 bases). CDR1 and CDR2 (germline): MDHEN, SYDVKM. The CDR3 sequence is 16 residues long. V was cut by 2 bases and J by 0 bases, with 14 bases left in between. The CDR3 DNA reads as TGTGCCAGCAGTTTAGTCTTTACAGGGTACTCCTACGAGCAGTACTTC. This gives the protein CASSLVFTGYSYEQYF.

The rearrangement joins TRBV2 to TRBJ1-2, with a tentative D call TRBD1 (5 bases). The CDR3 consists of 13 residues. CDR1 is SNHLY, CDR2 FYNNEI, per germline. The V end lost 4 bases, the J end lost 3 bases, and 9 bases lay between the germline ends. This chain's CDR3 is CASSASRDYGYTF. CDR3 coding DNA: TGTGCCAGCAGTGCTTCCAGGGACTATGGCTACACCTTC.

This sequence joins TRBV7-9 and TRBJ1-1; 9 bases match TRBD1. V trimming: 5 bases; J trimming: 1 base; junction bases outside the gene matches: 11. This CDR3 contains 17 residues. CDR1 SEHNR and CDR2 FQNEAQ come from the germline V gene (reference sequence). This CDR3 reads CASSQNRGRVKNTEAFF. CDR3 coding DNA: TGTGCCAGCAGCCAGAACAGGGGGCGAGTGAAGAACACTGAAGCTTTCTTT.